Shown below are 4 T cell receptor beta chains from a single sample sequenced in a study of control samples from healthy donors and cancer patients (dated by TCRdb to the early 2020s). Libraries were prepared through the immunoSEQ multiplex PCR assay. TCRdb limited this immuneACCESS table to in-frame rearrangements with V and J called. A share of clones is missing; checked studies link under half to unresolved V genes, and the rest is unexplained. This sample is represented by around 94,000 clones; 90% of them were singletons. Around 3.5% of the sample belongs to the ten largest clones. Sequencing was performed on blood. The receptor source for this set is a woman between 18 and 29 years old in good health.

This chain links TRBV6-4 with TRBJ2-1, with 14 bases aligning to TRBD2. The CDR3 runs 15 residues. The junction had 4 bases not matched to a gene; V was cut back by 5 bases and J by 7 bases. Germline CDR1 and CDR2: MRHNA and SNTAGT. DNA of the CDR3: TGTGCCAGCAGTACGACTAGCGGGGGGGTTAATGAGCAGTTCTTC. It encodes CASSTTSGGVNEQFF.

This clone was seen a single time. This chain uses TRBV6-5 with TRBJ1-2; D not resolved. Germline values: CDR1 MNHEY, CDR2 SVGAGI. The germline V and J ends were trimmed by 3 bases and 9 bases, with 17 bases remaining between them. The CDR3 covers 14 residues. The CDR3 DNA is TGTGCCAGCAGTTATGCCGGGCTTGTGCTCCGCTACACCTTC. This translates into CASSYAGLVLRYTF.

The chain recombines TRBV14 with TRBJ2-5; D might be TRBD2 (5 bases). CDR3 length: 16 amino acids. Germline assignment: CDR1 SGHDN and CDR2 FVKESK. The ends were cut back, 0 bases at V and 5 bases at J, with 16 bases in the middle. The CDR3 DNA reads TGTGCCAGCAGCCAAGATAATTCCGCGGGTCGGGAGACCCAGTACTTC. Residues: CASSQDNSAGRETQYF.

In DNA, the CDR3 is TGTGCCAGCTGCTCAGGGACAGGGCGCTACGAGCAGTACTTC. This codes for CASCSGTGRYEQYF. The chain joins TRBV11-2 to TRBJ2-7; 9 positions agree with TRBD1. CDR1 SGHAT and CDR2 FQNNGV come from the germline V gene. CDR3 length: 14 amino acids. J was trimmed by 3 bases and V by 8 bases; bases with no gene match: 8.